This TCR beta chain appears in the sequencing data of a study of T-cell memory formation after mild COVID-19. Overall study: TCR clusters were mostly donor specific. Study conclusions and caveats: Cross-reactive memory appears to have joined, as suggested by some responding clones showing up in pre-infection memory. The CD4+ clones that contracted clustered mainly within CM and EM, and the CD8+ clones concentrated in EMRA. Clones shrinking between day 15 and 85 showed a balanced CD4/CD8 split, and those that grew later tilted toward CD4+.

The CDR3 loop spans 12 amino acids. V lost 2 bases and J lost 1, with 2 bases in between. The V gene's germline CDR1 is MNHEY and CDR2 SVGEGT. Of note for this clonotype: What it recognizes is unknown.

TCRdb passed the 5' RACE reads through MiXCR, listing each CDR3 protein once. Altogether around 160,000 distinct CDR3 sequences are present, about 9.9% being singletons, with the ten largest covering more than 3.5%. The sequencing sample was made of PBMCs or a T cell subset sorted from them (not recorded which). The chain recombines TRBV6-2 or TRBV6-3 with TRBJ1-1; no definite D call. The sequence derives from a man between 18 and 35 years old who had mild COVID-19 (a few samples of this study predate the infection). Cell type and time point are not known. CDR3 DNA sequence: TGTGCCAGCAGTTACGAGAACACTGAAGCTTTCTTT. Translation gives CASSYENTEAFF.